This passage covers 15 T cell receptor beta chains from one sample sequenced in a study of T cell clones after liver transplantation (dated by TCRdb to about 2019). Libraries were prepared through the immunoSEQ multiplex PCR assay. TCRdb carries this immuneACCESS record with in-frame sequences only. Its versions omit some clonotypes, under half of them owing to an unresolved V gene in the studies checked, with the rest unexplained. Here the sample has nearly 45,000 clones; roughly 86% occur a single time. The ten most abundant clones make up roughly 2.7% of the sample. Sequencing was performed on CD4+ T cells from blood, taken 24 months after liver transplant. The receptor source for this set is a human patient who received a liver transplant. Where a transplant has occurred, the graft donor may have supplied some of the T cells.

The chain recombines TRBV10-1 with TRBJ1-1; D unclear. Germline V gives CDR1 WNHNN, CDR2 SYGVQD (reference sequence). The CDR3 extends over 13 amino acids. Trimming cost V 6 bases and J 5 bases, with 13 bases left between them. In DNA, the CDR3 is TGCGCCAGCAGCTACGGCAGGACTACTGAAGCTTTCTTT. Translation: CASSYGRTTEAFF.

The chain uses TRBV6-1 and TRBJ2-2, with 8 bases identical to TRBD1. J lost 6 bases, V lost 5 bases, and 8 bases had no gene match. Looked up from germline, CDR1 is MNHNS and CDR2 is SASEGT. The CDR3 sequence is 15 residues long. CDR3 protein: CASSSLTGVAGELFF. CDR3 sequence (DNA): TGTGCCAGCAGTTCCCTGACAGGGGTGGCCGGGGAGCTGTTTTTT.

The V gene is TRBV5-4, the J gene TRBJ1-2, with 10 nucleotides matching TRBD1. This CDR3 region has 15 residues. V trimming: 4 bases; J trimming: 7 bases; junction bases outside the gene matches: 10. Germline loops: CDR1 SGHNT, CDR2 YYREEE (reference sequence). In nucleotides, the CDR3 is TGTGCCAGCAGCAAGGGACAGGGGTCCCCCGGTGGCTACACCTTC. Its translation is CASSKGQGSPGGYTF.

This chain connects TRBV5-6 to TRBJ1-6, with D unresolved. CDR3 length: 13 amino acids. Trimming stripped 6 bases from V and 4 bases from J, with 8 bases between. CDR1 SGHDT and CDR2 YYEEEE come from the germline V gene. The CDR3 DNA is TGTGCCAGCACTGCGGGGTATAATTCACCCCTCCACTTT. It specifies CASTAGYNSPLHF.

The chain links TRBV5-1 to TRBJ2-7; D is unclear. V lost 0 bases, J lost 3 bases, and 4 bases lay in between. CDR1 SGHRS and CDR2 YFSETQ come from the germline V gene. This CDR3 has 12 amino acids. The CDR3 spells CASSLDNYEQYF. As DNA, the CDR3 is TGCGCCAGCAGCTTGGACAACTACGAGCAGTACTTC.

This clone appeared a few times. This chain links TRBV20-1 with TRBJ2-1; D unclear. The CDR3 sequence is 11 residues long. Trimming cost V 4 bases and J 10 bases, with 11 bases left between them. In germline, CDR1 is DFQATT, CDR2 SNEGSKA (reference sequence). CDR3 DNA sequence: TGCAGTGCTACCCCTAATGGGGAGCAGTTCTTC. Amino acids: CSATPNGEQFF.

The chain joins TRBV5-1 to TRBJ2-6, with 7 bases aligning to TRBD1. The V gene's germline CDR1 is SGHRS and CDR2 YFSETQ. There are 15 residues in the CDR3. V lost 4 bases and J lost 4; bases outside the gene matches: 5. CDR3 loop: CASSRTGDGANVLTF. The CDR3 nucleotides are TGCGCCAGCAGCAGGACAGGTGACGGGGCCAACGTCCTGACTTTC.

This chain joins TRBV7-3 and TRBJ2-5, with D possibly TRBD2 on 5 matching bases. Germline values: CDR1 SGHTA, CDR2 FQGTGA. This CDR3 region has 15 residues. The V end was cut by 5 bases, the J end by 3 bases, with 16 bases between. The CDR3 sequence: CASSTGPGMKETQYF. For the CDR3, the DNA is TGTGCCAGCAGCACCGGACCGGGAATGAAAGAGACCCAGTACTTC. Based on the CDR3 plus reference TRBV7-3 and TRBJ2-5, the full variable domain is GAGVSQTPSNKVTEKGKYVELRCDPISGHTALYWYRQSLGQGPEFLIYFQGTGAADDSGLPNDRFFAVRPEGSVSTLKIQRTERGDSAVYLCASSTGPGMKETQYFGPGTRLLVL.

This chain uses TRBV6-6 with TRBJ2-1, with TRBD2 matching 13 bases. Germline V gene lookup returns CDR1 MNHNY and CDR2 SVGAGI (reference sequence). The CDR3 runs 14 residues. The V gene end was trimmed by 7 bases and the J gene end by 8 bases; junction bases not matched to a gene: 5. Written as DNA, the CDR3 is TGTGCCAGCACCCTTACTAGCGGGGGGGATGAGCAGTTCTTC. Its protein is CASTLTSGGDEQFF.

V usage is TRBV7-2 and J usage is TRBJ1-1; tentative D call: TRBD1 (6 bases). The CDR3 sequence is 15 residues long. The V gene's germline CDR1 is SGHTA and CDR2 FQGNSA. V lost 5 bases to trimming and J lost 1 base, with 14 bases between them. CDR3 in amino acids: CASSPPQGGNTEAFF. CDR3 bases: TGTGCCAGCAGCCCCCCACAGGGTGGGAACACTGAAGCTTTCTTT.

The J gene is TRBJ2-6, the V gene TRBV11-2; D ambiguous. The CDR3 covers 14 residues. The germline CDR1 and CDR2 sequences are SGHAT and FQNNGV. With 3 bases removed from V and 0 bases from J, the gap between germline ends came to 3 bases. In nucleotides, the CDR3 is TGTGCCAGCAGCTTTAACTCTGGGGCCAACGTCCTGACTTTC. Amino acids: CASSFNSGANVLTF. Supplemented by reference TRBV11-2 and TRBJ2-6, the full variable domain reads EAGVAQSPRYKIIEKRQSVAFWCNPISGHATLYWYQQILGQGPKLLIQFQNNGVVDDSQLPKDRFSAERLKGVDSTLKIQPAKLEDSAVYLCASSFNSGANVLTFGAGSRLTVL.

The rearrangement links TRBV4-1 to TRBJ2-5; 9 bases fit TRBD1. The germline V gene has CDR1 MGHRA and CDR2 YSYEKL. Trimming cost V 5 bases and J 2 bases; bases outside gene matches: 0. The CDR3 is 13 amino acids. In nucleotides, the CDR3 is TGCGCCAGCAGCGGACAGGGGCAAGAGACCCAGTACTTC. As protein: CASSGQGQETQYF.

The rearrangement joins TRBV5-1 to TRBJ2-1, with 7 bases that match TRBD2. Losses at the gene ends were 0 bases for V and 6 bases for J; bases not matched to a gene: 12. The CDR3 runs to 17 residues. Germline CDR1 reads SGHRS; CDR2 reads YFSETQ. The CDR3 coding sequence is TGCGCCAGCAGCTTGGGAGCGGGGCGGGATCGGGGCAATGAGCAGTTCTTC. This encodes CASSLGAGRDRGNEQFF.

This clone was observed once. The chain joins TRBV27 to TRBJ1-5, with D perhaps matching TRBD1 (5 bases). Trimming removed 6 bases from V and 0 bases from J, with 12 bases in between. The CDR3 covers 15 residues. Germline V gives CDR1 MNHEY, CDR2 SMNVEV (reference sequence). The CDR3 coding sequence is TGTGCCAGCAGCCGGGACGGAATTAGCAATCAGCCCCAGCATTTT. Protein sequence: CASSRDGISNQPQHF.

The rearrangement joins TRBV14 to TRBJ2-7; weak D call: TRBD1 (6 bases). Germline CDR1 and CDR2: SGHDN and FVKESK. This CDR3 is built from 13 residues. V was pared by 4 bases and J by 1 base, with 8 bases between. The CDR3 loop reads CASSRTGSYEQYF. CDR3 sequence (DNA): TGTGCCAGCAGCCGTACAGGGTCCTACGAGCAGTACTTC.